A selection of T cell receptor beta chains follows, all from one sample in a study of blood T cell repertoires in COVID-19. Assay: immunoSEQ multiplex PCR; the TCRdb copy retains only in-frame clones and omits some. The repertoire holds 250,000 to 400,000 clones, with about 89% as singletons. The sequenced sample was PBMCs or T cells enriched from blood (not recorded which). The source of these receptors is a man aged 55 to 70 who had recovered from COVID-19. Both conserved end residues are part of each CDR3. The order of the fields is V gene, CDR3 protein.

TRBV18,CASSPIRQGNAEAFF
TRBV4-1,CASSLLRTGVPYNEQFF
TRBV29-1,CSATGDGYTF
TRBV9,CASSGGSGRVDTQYF
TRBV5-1,CASSFDSGRASIGEQYF
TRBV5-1,CASSLDSTEQYF
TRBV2,CASSLPIQGRRGSSGSTDTQYF
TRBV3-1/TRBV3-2,CASSQGGTGIYEQYF
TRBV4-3,CASSSGQGYNEQFF
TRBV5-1,CASSLPQGIGTDTQYF
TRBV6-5,CASSYSGTSAQETQYF
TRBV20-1,CSASDRGNYGYTF
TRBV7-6,CASSASYSSDATNEKLFF
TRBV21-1,CASSKVYSSVQETQYF
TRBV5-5,CASSLVGANTGELFF
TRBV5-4,CASSTVPRDTQYF
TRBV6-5,CASRLGTGLSTEAFF
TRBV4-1,CASRTQGVTGELFF
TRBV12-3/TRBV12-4,CASSFGGGSYTF
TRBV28,CASSWLQGGFAGELFF
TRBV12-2,CASRLGIAGSYNEQFF
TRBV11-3,CASSPIAGMVYF
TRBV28,CASSSPGGLYEQYF
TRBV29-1,CSVEDGSGRVGETQYF